The present TCR beta chain was sequenced within a study of T cells in Graves' hyperthyroidism and ophthalmopathy. This clonotype was found many times. Using RNA transcripts as the source, TCR beta CDR3 regions were amplified. First-round RT-PCR of the TCR CDR3 relied on the HTBI primer set. From the multiplex PCR reads, TCRdb called clonotypes with MiXCR, one entry per CDR3 protein. The sample contains hundreds of thousands of distinct CDR3 sequences, more than 45% of which appear only once. V was clipped by 3 bases and J by 3 bases, with 9 bases between them. The V gene's germline CDR1 is DFQATT and CDR2 SNEGSKA (reference sequence). The length of the CDR3 is 12 residues.

Material for sequencing was peripheral blood or thyroid tissue (not recorded which). The receptor comes from a woman aged 18-29 years with Graves' hyperthyroidism. The chain combines TRBV20-1 with TRBJ2-7; no firm D call. CDR3: CSASEPHYEQYF. As DNA, the CDR3 is TGCAGTGCTAGTGAGCCACACTACGAGCAGTACTTC.